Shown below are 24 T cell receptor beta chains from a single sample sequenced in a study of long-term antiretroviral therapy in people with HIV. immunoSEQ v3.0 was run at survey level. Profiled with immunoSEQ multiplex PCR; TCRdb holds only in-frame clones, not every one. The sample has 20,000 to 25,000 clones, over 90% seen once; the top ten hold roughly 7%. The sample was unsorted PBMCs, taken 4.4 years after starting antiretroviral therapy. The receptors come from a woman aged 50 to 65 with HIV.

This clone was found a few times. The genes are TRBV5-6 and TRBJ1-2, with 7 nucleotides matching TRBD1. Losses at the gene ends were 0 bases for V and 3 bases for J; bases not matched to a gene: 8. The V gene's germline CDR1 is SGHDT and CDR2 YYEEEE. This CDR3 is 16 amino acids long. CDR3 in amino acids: CASSLGGGQTHYGYTF. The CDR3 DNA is TGTGCCAGCAGCTTGGGGGGGGGACAGACACACTATGGCTACACCTTC. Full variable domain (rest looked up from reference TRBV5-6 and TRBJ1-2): DAGVTQSPTHLIKTRGQQVTLRCSPKSGHDTVSWYQQALGQGPQFIFQYYEEEERQRGNFPDRFSGHQFPNYSSELNVNALLLGDSALYLCASSLGGGQTHYGYTFGSGTRLTVV.

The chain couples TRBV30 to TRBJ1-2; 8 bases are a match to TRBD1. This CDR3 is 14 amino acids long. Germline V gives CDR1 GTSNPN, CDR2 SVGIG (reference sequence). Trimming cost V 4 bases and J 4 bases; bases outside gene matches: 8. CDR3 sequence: CAWTRGQALYGYTF. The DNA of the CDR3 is TGTGCCTGGACGAGGGGACAGGCCCTCTATGGCTACACCTTC.

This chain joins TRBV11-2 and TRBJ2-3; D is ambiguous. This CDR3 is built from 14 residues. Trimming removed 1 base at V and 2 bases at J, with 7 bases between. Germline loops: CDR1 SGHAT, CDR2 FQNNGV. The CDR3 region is CASSLASATDTQYF. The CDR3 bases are TGTGCCAGCAGCTTAGCGAGTGCCACAGATACGCAGTATTTT.

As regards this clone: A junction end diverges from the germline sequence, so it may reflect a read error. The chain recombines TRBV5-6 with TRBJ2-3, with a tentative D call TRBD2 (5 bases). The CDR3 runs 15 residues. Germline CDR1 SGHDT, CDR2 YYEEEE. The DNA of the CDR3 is TGTGCCAGCAGCCCCGGACTTTCGGGCACATATACGCAGTATTTT. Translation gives CASSPGLSGTYTQYF.

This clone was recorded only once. The CDR3 is CASNRRSGAYNEQFF. Here the CDR3 DNA reads TGTGCCAGCAACCGCCGATCTGGCGCCTACAATGAGCAGTTCTTC. This chain uses TRBV11-2 with TRBJ2-1; D not certain. Germline values: CDR1 SGHAT, CDR2 FQNNGV. CDR3 length: 15 residues. Trimming cost V 7 bases and J 2 bases, with 15 bases left between them.

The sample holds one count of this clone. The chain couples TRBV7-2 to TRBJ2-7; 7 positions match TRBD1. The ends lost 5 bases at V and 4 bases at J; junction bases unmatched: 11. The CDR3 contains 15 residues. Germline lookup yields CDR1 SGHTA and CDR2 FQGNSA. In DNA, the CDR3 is TGTGCCAGCAGCCCACCGGGACAGAAAAGTTACGAGCAGTACTTC. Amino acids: CASSPPGQKSYEQYF.

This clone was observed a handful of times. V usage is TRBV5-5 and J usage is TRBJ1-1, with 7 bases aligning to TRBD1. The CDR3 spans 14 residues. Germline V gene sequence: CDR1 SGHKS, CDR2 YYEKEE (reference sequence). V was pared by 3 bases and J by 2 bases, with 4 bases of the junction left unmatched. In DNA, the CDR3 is TGTGCCAGCAGCTACCAGGGGGGAAACACTGAAGCTTTCTTT. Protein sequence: CASSYQGGNTEAFF.

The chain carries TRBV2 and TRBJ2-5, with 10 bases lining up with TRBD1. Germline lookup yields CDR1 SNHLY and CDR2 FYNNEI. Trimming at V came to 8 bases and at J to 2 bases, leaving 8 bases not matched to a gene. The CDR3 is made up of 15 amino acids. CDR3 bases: TGTGCCAGCCGAACGGACAGGGGGAGACAAGAGACCCAGTACTTC. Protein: CASRTDRGRQETQYF.

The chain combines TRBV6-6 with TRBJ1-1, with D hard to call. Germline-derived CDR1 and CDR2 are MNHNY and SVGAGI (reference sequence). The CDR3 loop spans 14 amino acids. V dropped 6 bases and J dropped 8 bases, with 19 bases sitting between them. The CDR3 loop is CASSRDGQRREAFF. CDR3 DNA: TGTGCCAGCAGCCGGGATGGCCAGAGACGAGAAGCTTTCTTT.

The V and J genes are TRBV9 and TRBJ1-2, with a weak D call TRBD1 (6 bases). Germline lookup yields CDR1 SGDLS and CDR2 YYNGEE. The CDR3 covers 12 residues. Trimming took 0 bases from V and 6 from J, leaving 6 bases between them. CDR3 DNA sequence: TGTGCCAGCAGCGTAGACAGGGATGGCTACACCTTC. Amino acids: CASSVDRDGYTF.

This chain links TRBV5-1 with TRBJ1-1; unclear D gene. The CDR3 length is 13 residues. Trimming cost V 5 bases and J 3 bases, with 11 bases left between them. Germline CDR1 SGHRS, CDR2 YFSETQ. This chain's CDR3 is CASSTTSDTEAFF. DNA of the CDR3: TGCGCCAGCAGTACGACATCAGACACTGAAGCTTTCTTT.

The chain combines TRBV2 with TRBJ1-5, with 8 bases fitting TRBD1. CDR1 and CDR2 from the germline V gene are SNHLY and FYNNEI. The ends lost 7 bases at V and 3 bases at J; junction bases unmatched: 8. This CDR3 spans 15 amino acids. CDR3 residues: CASTDRTGPNQPQHF. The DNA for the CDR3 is TGTGCCAGCACTGACCGGACAGGGCCCAATCAGCCCCAGCATTTT.

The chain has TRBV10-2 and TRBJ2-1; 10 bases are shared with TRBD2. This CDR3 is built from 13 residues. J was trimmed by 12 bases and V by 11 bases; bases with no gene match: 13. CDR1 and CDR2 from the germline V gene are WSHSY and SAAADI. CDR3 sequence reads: CAGGLADDVGQFF. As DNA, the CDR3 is TGCGCCGGAGGACTAGCGGACGACGTCGGGCAGTTCTTC.

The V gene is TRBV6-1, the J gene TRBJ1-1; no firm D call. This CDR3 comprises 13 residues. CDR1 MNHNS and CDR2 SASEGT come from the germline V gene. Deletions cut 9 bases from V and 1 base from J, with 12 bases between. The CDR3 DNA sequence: TGTGCCAGTCCGTCAAAACCGAACACTGAAGCTTTCTTT. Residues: CASPSKPNTEAFF.

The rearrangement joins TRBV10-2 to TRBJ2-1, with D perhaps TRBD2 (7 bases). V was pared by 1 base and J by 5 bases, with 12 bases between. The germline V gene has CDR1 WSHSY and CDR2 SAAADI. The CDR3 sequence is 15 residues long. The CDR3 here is CASSELRGPHNEQFF. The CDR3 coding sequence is TGCGCCAGCAGTGAGTTGCGGGGGCCTCACAATGAGCAGTTCTTC.

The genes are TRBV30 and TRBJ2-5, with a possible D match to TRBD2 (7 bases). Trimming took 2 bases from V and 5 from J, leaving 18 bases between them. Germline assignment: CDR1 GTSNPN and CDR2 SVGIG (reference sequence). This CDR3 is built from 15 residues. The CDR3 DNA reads TGTGCCTGGAGTACCTTAGGGGGGGCCGGTGAGACCCAGTACTTC. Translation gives CAWSTLGGAGETQYF.

In DNA form, the CDR3 reads TGTGCCAGTAGTTGGTTAGAATCCTACGAGCAGTACTTC. It translates to CASSWLESYEQYF. The chain is built from TRBV19 and TRBJ2-7; D not certain. V was trimmed by 5 bases and J by 1 base, leaving 9 bases between them. From germline, CDR1 is LNHDA and CDR2 SQIVND (reference sequence). This CDR3 comprises 13 residues.

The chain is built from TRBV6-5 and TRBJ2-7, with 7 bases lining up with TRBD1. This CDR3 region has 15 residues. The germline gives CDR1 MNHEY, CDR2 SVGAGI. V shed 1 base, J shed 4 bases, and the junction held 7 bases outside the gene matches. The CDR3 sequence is CASSYWTGGTYEQYF. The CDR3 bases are TGTGCCAGCAGTTACTGGACAGGAGGAACGTACGAGCAGTACTTC.

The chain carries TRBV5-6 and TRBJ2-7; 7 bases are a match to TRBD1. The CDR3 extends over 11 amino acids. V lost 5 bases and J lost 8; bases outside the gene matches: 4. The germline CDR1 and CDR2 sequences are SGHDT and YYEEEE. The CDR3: CASRRQGKQYF. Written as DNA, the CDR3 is TGTGCCAGCAGAAGACAGGGAAAGCAGTACTTC.

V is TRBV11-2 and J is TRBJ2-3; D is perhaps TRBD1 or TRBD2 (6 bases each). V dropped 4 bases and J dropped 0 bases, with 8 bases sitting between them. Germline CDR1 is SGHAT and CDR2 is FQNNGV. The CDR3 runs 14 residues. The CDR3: CASSWRGSTDTQYF. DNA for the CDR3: TGTGCCAGCAGCTGGAGGGGGAGCACAGATACGCAGTATTTT.

In DNA form, the CDR3 reads TGTGCCAGCAACATTGCTCCCGGGAACTATGGCTACACCTTC. Protein product: CASNIAPGNYGYTF. V and J are TRBV5-4 and TRBJ1-2; D gene unclear. Germline CDR1 and CDR2: SGHNT and YYREEE (reference sequence). The CDR3 has 14 amino acids. Trimming took off 6 bases at V and 2 bases at J, with 14 bases between the two ends.

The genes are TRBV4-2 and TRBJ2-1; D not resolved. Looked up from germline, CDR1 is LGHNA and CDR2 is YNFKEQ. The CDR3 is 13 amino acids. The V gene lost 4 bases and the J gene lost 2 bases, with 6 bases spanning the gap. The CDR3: CASSRPAYNEQFF. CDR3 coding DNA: TGTGCCAGCAGCCGGCCGGCCTACAATGAGCAGTTCTTC.

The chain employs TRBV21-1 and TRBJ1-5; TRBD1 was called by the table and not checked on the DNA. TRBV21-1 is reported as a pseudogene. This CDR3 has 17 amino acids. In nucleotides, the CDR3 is TGTGCCAGTCCCACCCGGGACAGGTGTTATAGCAATCAGCCCCAGCATTTT. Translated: CASPTRDRCYSNQPQHF.

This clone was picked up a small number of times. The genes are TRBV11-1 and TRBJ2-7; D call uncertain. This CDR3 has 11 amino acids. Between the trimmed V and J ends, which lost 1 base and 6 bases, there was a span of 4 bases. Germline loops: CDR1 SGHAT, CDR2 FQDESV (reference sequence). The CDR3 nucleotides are TGTGCCAGCAGCTTAGGACTCGAGCAGTACTTC. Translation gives CASSLGLEQYF.